The clone carrying this T cell receptor beta chain was counted a few times. No antigen is known for it. Alongside a J-beta primer mix, a sample-barcoded 5' primer served in a second PCR lasting about 7 to 12 cycles. MiXCR, run by TCRdb on the 5' RACE reads, gives a single entry per CDR3 protein. The sample records 540,000 or so distinct CDR3 sequences, around half being singletons. The CDR3 is made up of 14 amino acids. Germline V gene lookup returns CDR1 MNHEY and CDR2 SMNVEV (reference sequence). Between the trimmed V and J ends, which lost 2 bases and 3 bases, there was a span of 8 bases. This entry is derived from a study of blood T cells in healthy people across ages. General study findings and limits: Correlation between TCR beta diversity and naive T cell percentage was strong.

The sample comprised blood. The TCR originated in a man at least 80 years old in good health. This sequence joins TRBV27 and TRBJ1-5, with D possibly TRBD1 on 5 matching bases. The CDR3 reads CASSLGADNQPQHF. The CDR3 nucleotides are TGTGCCAGCAGTTTAGGGGCAGACAATCAGCCCCAGCATTTT.